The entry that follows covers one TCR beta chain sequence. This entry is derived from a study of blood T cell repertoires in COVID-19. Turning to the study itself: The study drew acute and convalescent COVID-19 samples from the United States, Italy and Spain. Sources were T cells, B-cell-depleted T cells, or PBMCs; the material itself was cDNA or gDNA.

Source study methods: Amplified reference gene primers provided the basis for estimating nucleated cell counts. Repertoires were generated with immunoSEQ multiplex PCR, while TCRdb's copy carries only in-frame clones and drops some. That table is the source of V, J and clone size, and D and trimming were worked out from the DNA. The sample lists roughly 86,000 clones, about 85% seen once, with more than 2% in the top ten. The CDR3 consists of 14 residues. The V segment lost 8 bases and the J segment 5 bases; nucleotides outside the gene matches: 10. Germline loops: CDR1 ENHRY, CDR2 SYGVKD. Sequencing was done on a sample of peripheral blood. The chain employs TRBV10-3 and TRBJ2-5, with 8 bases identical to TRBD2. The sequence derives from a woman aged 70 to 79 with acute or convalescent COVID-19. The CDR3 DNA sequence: TGTGCCATCGCCGAAGCGGGGGAGGTCGAGACCCAGTACTTC. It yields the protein CAIAEAGEVETQYF.